This T cell receptor beta chain was obtained from a study of prognosis after radiotherapy for stage I lung cancer. Study at large: Individuals with stage I non-small cell lung cancer joined the cohort between April 2018 and 2019. Several developed distant metastases after radiotherapy (median about 7 months), and 15 had no significant progression. Overall study results and limits: Lower post-radiation Shannon entropy was seen in patients who went on to develop distant metastases.

V was trimmed by 4 bases and J by 6 bases, leaving 15 bases between them. The CDR3 loop spans 14 amino acids. Germline CDR1 reads SGHAT; CDR2 reads FQDESV (reference sequence). This clonotype showed up many times. Its antigen is currently unknown. Genomic DNA was subjected to two-round multiplex PCR for amplification of TCR beta CDR3. The first PCR round targeted every TRBV and TRBJ gene with specific primers. TCRdb itself ran the multiplex PCR reads through MiXCR, one entry per CDR3 protein. The repertoire holds more than 13,000 distinct CDR3 sequences, with 30% as singletons. This TCR derives from a donor of 50 years or more with non-small cell lung cancer. The material sequenced was PBMCs, taken before or after stereotactic body radiation therapy (not recorded which). The V call is TRBV11-1, the J call TRBJ2-5, with D tentatively TRBD2 (6 bases). The DNA for the CDR3 is TGTGCCAGCAGCTCCCCCGGGAGAGGTCAGACCCAGTACTTC. Its translation is CASSSPGRGQTQYF.